This section outlines one T cell receptor beta chain sequence together with its context. Its target is unknown. The sample contains more than one DNA sequence encoding this CDR3. This entry is derived from a study of shared clonotypes between healthy human individuals. V shed 0 bases and J shed 5 bases, with 12 bases lying between them. Germline CDR1 and CDR2: SGHRS and YFSETQ. The CDR3 loop spans 15 amino acids. Produced via immunoSEQ multiplex PCR; TCRdb's table is partial and in-frame only. The table shows about 2.3 million clones, with 85% to 95% occurring only once. Overall study results and limits: Although depth was large, rarefaction showed that sequencing of the sorted subsets was incomplete.

The TCR was taken from a man aged 18 to 29 in good health. Some clones in this sample may be carry-over from other donors' samples. Specimen: naive CD4+ T cells from PBMCs. Indicated subset: CD45RA+ positively selected. The chain recombines TRBV5-1 with TRBJ1-5, with D possibly TRBD1 on 5 matching bases. The CDR3 DNA sequence: TGCGCCAGCAGCTTGGGGCCGGGGGGAGATCAGCCCCAGCATTTT. This sequence encodes CASSLGPGGDQPQHF.